These 29 T cell receptor beta chains share one sample of origin, sequenced in a study of response to subunit inactivated influenza vaccine. From the RT-PCR reads, TCRdb called clonotypes with MiXCR, one entry per CDR3 protein. The sample has 400,000 to 650,000 distinct CDR3 sequences; under 8.5% are singletons. Specimen: PBMCs from blood, collected 23 months after vaccination. The receptor source for this set is a man aged 50 to 75 who received an inactivated influenza vaccine.

This clonotype was found many times. DNA for the CDR3: TGTGCCAGCAGTGCGGGACAGCAAAAAGGGACCCAGTACTTC. Its translation is CASSAGQQKGTQYF. The chain links TRBV12-3 or TRBV12-4 to TRBJ2-5; D possibly corresponds to TRBD1 (7 bases). This CDR3 spans 14 amino acids. Trimming pared 5 bases from V and 7 bases from J, leaving 17 bases between.

The rearrangement joins TRBV4-1 to TRBJ2-1; 8 bases align to TRBD2. The CDR3 length is 16 residues. J was trimmed by 3 bases and V by 0 bases; bases with no gene match: 4. Germline loops: CDR1 MGHRA, CDR2 YSYEKL. The CDR3 coding sequence is TGCGCCAGCAGCCAAGAGGGAGCGGGGGTCTACAATGAGCAGTTCTTC. Translated: CASSQEGAGVYNEQFF.

The rearrangement joins TRBV11-2 to TRBJ2-1; 10 positions match TRBD1. The CDR3 has 18 amino acids. The germline CDR1 and CDR2 sequences are SGHAT and FQNNGV. The J segment lost 5 bases and the V segment lost 4 bases, leaving 14 bases of the junction unmatched. CDR3 nucleotide sequence: TGTGCCAGCAGCTATATGACCGGGACAGGGGCTTTTCACAATGAGCAGTTCTTC. This codes for CASSYMTGTGAFHNEQFF.

This clonotype came up a few times. V usage is TRBV18 and J usage is TRBJ2-1; D is undetermined. The CDR3 has 12 residues. Germline V CDR1 and CDR2: KGHSH, LQKENI. Trimming took off 7 bases at V and 5 bases at J, with 9 bases between the two ends. The DNA of the CDR3 is TGTGCCAGCTATACCAGGAACAATGAGCAGTTCTTC. Translation: CASYTRNNEQFF.

This clonotype was recorded a few times. Here the CDR3 reads CASSRGDRGGTEAFF. The CDR3 coding sequence is TGCGCCAGCAGCCGCGGCGACAGGGGCGGGACTGAAGCTTTCTTT. The chain employs TRBV4-1 and TRBJ1-1, with TRBD1 identical over 8 bases. J was trimmed by 5 bases and V by 4 bases; bases with no gene match: 9. Germline-derived CDR1 and CDR2 are MGHRA and YSYEKL. This CDR3 is 15 amino acids long.

The V call is TRBV7-9, the J call TRBJ2-7; D is unclear. Trimming left V 4 bases short and J 5 bases short, with 15 bases between. Germline lookup yields CDR1 SEHNR and CDR2 FQNEAQ (reference sequence). CDR3 length: 14 residues. CDR3 residues: CASSSPDSGHEQYF. For the CDR3, the DNA is TGTGCCAGCAGCTCTCCCGATAGTGGCCACGAGCAGTACTTC.

This clonotype has at least ten counts. DNA for the CDR3: TGTGCCAGCAGCCGACGGACAGTCGCGTCGGGAAACACCATATATTTT. It translates to CASSRRTVASGNTIYF. V usage is TRBV9 and J usage is TRBJ1-3; perhaps TRBD1 as D (6 bases). V was trimmed by 4 bases and J by 4 bases, leaving 18 bases between them. The germline V gene has CDR1 SGDLS and CDR2 YYNGEE. The CDR3 runs to 16 residues.

The J gene is TRBJ2-1, the V gene TRBV20-1, with D maybe TRBD1 (6 bases). V dropped 2 bases and J dropped 5 bases, with 10 bases sitting between them. Germline CDR1 and CDR2: DFQATT and SNEGSKA (reference sequence). The CDR3 is made up of 13 amino acids. The CDR3 DNA reads TGCAGTGCTAGAAGGACAGTCGACAATGAGCAGTTCTTC. The encoded protein is CSARRTVDNEQFF.

The V gene is TRBV28, the J gene TRBJ2-6, with D possibly being TRBD1 (5 bases). The CDR3 length is 15 residues. Per the germline V gene, CDR1 is MDHEN and CDR2 is SYDVKM. Trimming took 8 bases from V and 1 from J, leaving 12 bases between them. CDR3 in amino acids: CASGSQGSGANVLTF. In DNA, the CDR3 is TGTGCCAGCGGGTCCCAGGGATCTGGGGCCAACGTCCTGACTTTC.

This clonotype was detected only a few times. V and J are TRBV15 and TRBJ2-5; D is unresolved. Trimming took off 0 bases at V and 1 base at J, with 9 bases between the two ends. CDR1 and CDR2 (germline): LNHNV, YYDKDF (reference sequence). CDR3 length: 15 amino acids. This CDR3 is CATSRDRAAQETQYF. CDR3 DNA: TGTGCCACCAGCAGAGATAGGGCGGCCCAAGAGACCCAGTACTTC.

This clonotype was recorded many times. The chain couples TRBV20-1 to TRBJ1-3; no reliable D call. The CDR3 sequence is 13 residues long. Germline CDR1 is DFQATT and CDR2 is SNEGSKA (reference sequence). Trimming left V 4 bases short and J 0 bases short, with 7 bases between. The CDR3 loop is CSATPDSGNTIYF. CDR3 nucleotide sequence: TGCAGTGCTACCCCGGACTCTGGAAACACCATATATTTT.

This clonotype occurred a few times. This chain links TRBV5-1 with TRBJ2-2, with 7 positions matching TRBD2. Germline V gives CDR1 SGHRS, CDR2 YFSETQ. The CDR3 has 15 residues. J gave up 3 bases and V 4 bases, and 6 bases lay outside the gene matches. The CDR3 sequence is CASSPARGDTGELFF. DNA of the CDR3: TGCGCCAGCAGCCCCGCCCGGGGGGACACCGGGGAGCTGTTTTTT.

The genes are TRBV5-1 and TRBJ2-5, with 9 bases lining up with TRBD2. This CDR3 spans 15 amino acids. Germline V CDR1 and CDR2: SGHRS, YFSETQ. V was clipped by 4 bases and J by 5 bases; unmatched bases: 9. CDR3 sequence reads: CASSPTAGGSETQYF. CDR3 DNA sequence: TGCGCCAGCAGCCCTACAGCGGGAGGCTCGGAGACCCAGTACTTC.

The chain links TRBV4-3 to TRBJ2-3; 7 bases align to TRBD1. With 1 base clipped from V and 5 bases from J, the junction kept 3 bases outside the gene matches. The CDR3 covers 14 residues. The germline CDR1 and CDR2 sequences are LGHNA and YSLEER. The CDR3 DNA follows: TGCGCCAGCAGCCAAGTAGGGGACAGAGATACGCAGTATTTT. This translates into CASSQVGDRDTQYF.

This clonotype showed up just a few times. The rearrangement joins TRBV12-3 or TRBV12-4 to TRBJ2-7; TRBD2 might be the D (7 bases). V lost 2 bases, J lost 5 bases, and 16 bases lay in between. The CDR3 spans 15 residues. CDR3 loop: CASSLKRGARNEQYF. In nucleotides, the CDR3 is TGTGCCAGCAGTTTAAAACGGGGGGCCCGCAACGAGCAGTACTTC.

This clonotype has just a few counts. This rearrangement joins TRBV10-3 to TRBJ2-5; D gene unclear. V was shortened by 8 bases and J by 5 bases, with 12 bases between the two germline ends. Germline-derived CDR1 and CDR2 are ENHRY and SYGVKD. The CDR3 is made up of 12 amino acids. The chain's CDR3 is CAISQREETQYF. Written as DNA, the CDR3 is TGTGCCATCTCGCAGCGTGAGGAGACCCAGTACTTC.

This clonotype came up many times. This rearrangement joins TRBV11-2 to TRBJ1-6; D not resolved. The V end was cut by 3 bases, the J end by 0 bases, with 3 bases between. The CDR3 is made up of 14 amino acids. Germline-derived CDR1 and CDR2 are SGHAT and FQNNGV. In nucleotides, the CDR3 is TGTGCCAGCAGCTTGAGCTCCTATAATTCACCCCTCCACTTT. It encodes CASSLSSYNSPLHF.

This clonotype has only one observation. One junction end disagrees with the germline gene, perhaps due to a read error. The rearrangement joins TRBV7-9 to TRBJ2-3, with D hard to call. Germline lookup yields CDR1 SEHNR and CDR2 FQNEAQ (reference sequence). The CDR3 covers 14 residues. CDR3 nucleotides: TGTGCCAGCAGCTTAGGGCCTGGCGGAGATACGCAGTATTTC. It is translated as CASSLGPGGDTQYF.

This clonotype has ten or more counts. This chain uses TRBV12-3 or TRBV12-4 with TRBJ2-2; 12 bases are shared with TRBD2. With V trimmed by 3 bases and J by 7 bases, 3 bases remained unmatched. This CDR3 is 15 amino acids long. The CDR3 loop is CASSFEGLAGGELFF. Written as DNA, the CDR3 is TGTGCCAGCAGTTTCGAGGGACTAGCGGGCGGGGAGCTGTTTTTT.

The sample holds many counts of this clonotype. This chain connects TRBV20-1 to TRBJ2-5, with 8 bases matching TRBD2. Germline V lookup: CDR1 DFQATT, CDR2 SNEGSKA (reference sequence). The CDR3 is made up of 15 amino acids. The ends lost 0 bases at V and 5 bases at J; junction bases unmatched: 8. DNA for the CDR3: TGCAGTGCTAGAGATTCGGCGGGAGGAGGTGAGACCCAGTACTTC. Translating gives CSARDSAGGGETQYF.

The chain uses TRBV6-5 and TRBJ2-1, with TRBD1 as a possible D gene (5 bases). There are 11 residues in the CDR3. Trimming removed 10 bases from V and 9 bases from J, with 13 bases in between. From germline, CDR1 is MNHEY and CDR2 SVGAGI. In DNA, the CDR3 is TGTGCCACCCGACAGACCAGTGAGCAGTTCTTC. This sequence encodes CATRQTSEQFF.

This clonotype was observed many times. The rearrangement links TRBV7-9 to TRBJ1-1; 7 nucleotides line up with TRBD1. CDR3 length: 16 residues. CDR1 and CDR2 (germline): SEHNR, FQNEAQ (reference sequence). Trimming at V came to 5 bases and at J to 0 bases, leaving 9 bases not matched to a gene. In DNA, the CDR3 is TGTGCCAGCAGCATCTACCCCAGGGGGATGAACACTGAAGCTTTCTTT. Protein sequence: CASSIYPRGMNTEAFF.

In this sample, this clonotype turned up many times. This sequence joins TRBV5-1 and TRBJ1-1; D call uncertain. Germline CDR1 reads SGHRS; CDR2 reads YFSETQ. V shed 4 bases and J shed 1 base, with 20 bases lying between them. This CDR3 comprises 17 residues. The CDR3 DNA is TGCGCCAGCAGCCCTGGAGGCCAGTTGTTATCGAACACTGAAGCTTTCTTT. Translation gives CASSPGGQLLSNTEAFF. The variable domain in full, with the rest retrieved from reference TRBV5-1 and TRBJ1-1, is KAGVTQTPRYLIKTRGQQVTLSCSPISGHRSVSWYQQTPGQGLQFLFEYFSETQRNKGNFPGRFSGRQFSNSRSEMNVSTLELGDSALYLCASSPGGQLLSNTEAFFGQGTRLTVV.

The chain recombines TRBV27 with TRBJ2-7; no clear D. The germline V gene has CDR1 MNHEY and CDR2 SMNVEV (reference sequence). V lost 8 bases and J 0 bases, leaving 14 bases between the germline ends. The CDR3 totals 14 residues. The CDR3 DNA reads TGTGCCAGCGCCCGGCGCAGTGACTCCTACGAGCAGTACTTC. Translating gives CASARRSDSYEQYF.

This clonotype appeared a few times. The CDR3 DNA reads as TGTGCCAGCCGAGAGGAGGGGCGAGGGGTGAACACTGAAGCTTTCTTT. Residues: CASREEGRGVNTEAFF. The chain links TRBV6-1 to TRBJ1-1, with a possible D match to TRBD1 (5 bases). The germline CDR1 and CDR2 sequences are MNHNS and SASEGT. Trimming left V 8 bases short and J 0 bases short, with 19 bases between. The CDR3 loop spans 16 amino acids.

In its sample, this clonotype was seen a few times. CDR3 residues: CASSLVIPGVYGYTF. The CDR3 nucleotides are TGTGCCAGCAGCTTAGTCATCCCGGGGGTTTATGGCTACACCTTC. V usage is TRBV7-9 and J usage is TRBJ1-2; tentatively, D is TRBD1 (5 bases). CDR1 and CDR2 from the germline V gene are SEHNR and FQNEAQ (reference sequence). V was clipped by 1 base and J by 5 bases, with 14 bases between them. CDR3 length: 15 amino acids.

The chain uses TRBV7-9 and TRBJ1-4, with a weak D call TRBD1 (5 bases). Germline V gene lookup returns CDR1 SEHNR and CDR2 FQNEAQ (reference sequence). V was trimmed by 3 bases and J by 7 bases, leaving 12 bases between them. The CDR3 spans 14 residues. In DNA, the CDR3 is TGTGCCAGCAGCTTCCGTCAGGGCAGTGAAAAACTGTTTTTT. This translates into CASSFRQGSEKLFF.

The chain is built from TRBV7-9 and TRBJ1-2, with D tentatively TRBD1 (5 bases). The CDR3 has 17 amino acids. With 5 bases removed from V and 6 bases from J, the gap between germline ends came to 25 bases. Per germline, CDR1 SEHNR and CDR2 FQNEAQ (reference sequence). The DNA of the CDR3 is TGTGCCAGCAGCCCACCCTTTGGGGGACGGGGTGAGGATGGCTACACCTTC. Protein product: CASSPPFGGRGEDGYTF.

The chain links TRBV5-6 to TRBJ1-4; 8 bases map to TRBD1. CDR1 is SGHDT, CDR2 YYEEEE, per germline. The CDR3 runs 15 residues. Unmatched junction bases numbered 9, after V lost 3 bases and J lost 8 bases. The CDR3 sequence: CASSSTTGVREKLFF. The DNA of the CDR3 is TGTGCCAGCAGCTCAACGACAGGGGTGCGAGAAAAACTGTTTTTT.